This T cell receptor beta chain was recovered during a study of blood T cell repertoires in COVID-19. About the research overall: Both acute and convalescent COVID-19 samples were obtained from the United States, Italy and Spain. Nucleic acid was either cDNA or gDNA, and it came from T cells, B-cell-depleted T cells, or PBMCs.

While infection was still active, Seattle patients were enrolled and then followed longitudinally. The CDR3 totals 14 residues. Losses at the gene ends were 6 bases for V and 1 base for J; bases not matched to a gene: 5. Germline V gene lookup returns CDR1 SEHNR and CDR2 FQNEAQ (reference sequence). In the authors' workflow: Counts of nucleated cells, estimated from reference gene primer amplification, were obtained. Produced via immunoSEQ multiplex PCR; TCRdb's table is partial and in-frame only. That table is the source of V, J and clone size, and D and trimming were worked out from the DNA. The sample gives 330,000 or so clones, approximately 88% of which show up once; around 8.9% is in the top ten.

The receptor comes from a man between 25 and 39 years old with COVID-19, enrolled during active disease. Sequencing was carried out using peripheral blood. The genes are TRBV7-9 and TRBJ1-1; 7 nucleotides match TRBD1. This CDR3 is CASSSGGPNTEAFF. The CDR3 DNA follows: TGTGCCAGCAGTTCAGGGGGGCCGAACACTGAAGCTTTCTTT.